The sequence of this T cell receptor beta chain was determined in a study of T cells expressing NK-cell markers (dated by TCRdb to the early 2020s). Broadly, across the study: In sorted CD3+CD56+NKG2C+, CD3+CD56+NKG2C- and CD3+CD56-NKG2C+ T-cell subsets from eight donors, TCR beta-chain repertoires were profiled. Of the eight sequenced donors, seven were found to be HCMV-seropositive and one was found to be HCMV-seronegative. Randomly selected healthy volunteers, three men and five women, were used as the eight sequenced donors. Illumina HiSeq 2000/2500, MiSeq or NextSeq was used to sequence libraries as 2 x 150 bp reads.

Taken from cysteine to phenylalanine, the CDR3 has 15 residues. No DNA sequence was recorded. To determine HCMV serostatus, a commercial ELISA kit was used to detect HCMV-specific IgG in serum. Ficoll density gradient centrifugation was used to isolate peripheral blood mononuclear cells from blood. With regard to this clonotype: No cognate antigen has been identified for it.

The research as a whole found: Those dominant clonotypes were again the most abundant among CD3+CD56-NKG2C+ cells in a few donors, at about 25-60.1%. Whether the expanded NKG2C-expressing T cell clones were specific for HCMV antigens was left unclear. In over five donors, the dominant CD3+CD56+NKG2C+ clonotypes were among the top 10 CD8+ clonotypes and accounted for about 1.0-7.0% of CD8+ T cells.

The instrument was an Illumina HiSeq 2000. 5'RACE template switching, by which a universal primer site and unique molecular identifiers were added, was used to make TCR beta cDNA libraries. cDNA synthesis was primed from the TCR beta constant segment and was followed by two successive PCR amplification steps. For the original study's pipeline: MIGEC was used to demultiplex reads and group the reads by UMI, and MiTCR was used to assemble and quantify clonotypes. To exclude erroneous sequences, only TCR cDNA sequences supported by at least two reads were retained. The tcR package was used for downstream repertoire analysis, and clonotypes were matched across fractions by CDR3 nucleotide sequence plus V segment. VDJmatch was used to annotate antigen specificity against VDJdb, with one amino acid substitution in CDR3 permitted. Reads reprocessed by TCRdb are summarized as one entry per CDR3 protein sequence, and DNA is absent. The V and J calls, along with clone size, are taken from TCRdb and not from the paper's own processing. The sample table holds about 460,000 distinct CDR3 sequences. Together, the top ten hold approximately 1.4% of the sample.

The sequenced sample consisted of blood T cells: a sorted CD56 or NKG2C T cell subset, CD4+ or CD8+ T cells, or bulk PBMC T cells (not recorded which). This sequence originates from a woman aged 50 to 60 in good health. Donor details come from another sample of the same person, matched by shared clones. The sequence joins TRBV12-3 or TRBV12-4 to TRBJ1-1. CDR3 sequence: CASREKRGEEAEAFF.